Shown below are 6 T cell receptor beta chains from a single sample sequenced in a study of blood T cell repertoires in COVID-19. Generated by immunoSEQ multiplex PCR, the TCRdb table keeps only in-frame clones and is missing some. The table records over 300,000 clones, 87% of them present only once. Specimen: PBMCs or T cells enriched from blood (not recorded which). These TCRs come from a woman younger than 45 who had recovered from COVID-19.

The chain uses TRBV5-1 and TRBJ2-7; the D gene is possibly TRBD2 (6 bases). Germline-derived CDR1 and CDR2 are SGHRS and YFSETQ. The CDR3 is made up of 14 amino acids. V shed 4 bases and J shed 2 bases, with 13 bases lying between them. CDR3 sequence reads: CASSRTRETYEQYF. The CDR3 DNA reads TGCGCCAGCAGCCGTACTCGGGAGACCTACGAGCAGTACTTC. Supplemented by reference TRBV5-1 and TRBJ2-7, the full variable domain reads KAGVTQTPRYLIKTRGQQVTLSCSPISGHRSVSWYQQTPGQGLQFLFEYFSETQRNKGNFPGRFSGRQFSNSRSEMNVSTLELGDSALYLCASSRTRETYEQYFGPGTRLTVT.

The J gene is TRBJ1-1, the V gene TRBV7-3, with D possibly matching TRBD1 (5 bases). The CDR3 has 13 amino acids. Trimming took off 5 bases at V and 1 base at J, with 8 bases between the two ends. Per germline, CDR1 SGHTA and CDR2 FQGTGA. CDR3 in amino acids: CASSKTGNTEAFF. The CDR3 DNA reads as TGTGCCAGCAGCAAAACAGGGAACACTGAAGCTTTCTTT.

The gene calls are TRBV7-2 and TRBJ2-7, with 11 bases aligning to TRBD2. Trimming took 6 bases from V and 0 from J; bases not matched to a gene: 1. Germline CDR1 reads SGHTA; CDR2 reads FQGNSA. The CDR3 totals 14 residues. CDR3 sequence reads: CASSTSGSSYEQYF. In DNA form, the CDR3 reads TGTGCCAGCAGTACTAGCGGGAGCTCCTACGAGCAGTACTTC.

V and J are TRBV7-9 and TRBJ1-6, with 7 bases that match TRBD1. This CDR3 is 15 amino acids long. With V trimmed by 3 bases and J by 3 bases, 2 bases remained unmatched. From germline, CDR1 is SEHNR and CDR2 FQNEAQ (reference sequence). The CDR3 is CASSLGQNYNSPLHF. The CDR3 bases are TGTGCCAGCAGCTTGGGACAGAACTATAATTCACCCCTCCACTTT.

The chain is built from TRBV30 and TRBJ2-7; weak D call: TRBD2 (5 bases). The length of the CDR3 is 14 residues. The germline CDR1 and CDR2 sequences are GTSNPN and SVGIG (reference sequence). V was shortened by 2 bases and J by 1 base, with 12 bases between the two germline ends. The CDR3 region is CAWSPREGSYEQYF. The CDR3 DNA follows: TGTGCCTGGAGTCCCCGTGAGGGTTCCTACGAGCAGTACTTC. Complete variable domain (other parts from reference TRBV30 and TRBJ2-7): SQTIHQWPATLVQPVGSPLSLECTVEGTSNPNLYWYRQAAGRGLQLLFYSVGIGQISSEVPQNLSASRPQDRQFILSSKKLLLSDSGFYLCAWSPREGSYEQYFGPGTRLTVT.

The gene calls are TRBV2 and TRBJ1-2; maybe TRBD1 (5 bases). This CDR3 has 14 residues. The V and J ends lost 6 bases and 6 bases respectively, with 17 bases between them. Germline V gene sequence: CDR1 SNHLY, CDR2 FYNNEI. Here the CDR3 reads CASRETGNPDGYTF. In DNA form, the CDR3 reads TGTGCCAGCAGGGAAACAGGCAACCCGGATGGCTACACCTTC.